Listed below are T cell receptor beta chains from one sample, sequenced in a study of cytomegalovirus exposure and HLA in healthy donors. Sequencing used immunoSEQ multiplex PCR; TCRdb keeps in-frame clones, though not all of them. The sample records about 130,000 clones, approximately 94% being singletons. Sequenced material: PBMCs. Receptors originate from a woman aged 18-29 years in good health and CMV-seronegative. Each CDR3 is given without its conserved first and last residue.

length: 10
V: TRBV30
J: TRBJ1-4
CDR3: AWSVRGDRLF

length: 13
V: TRBV5-1
J: TRBJ1-1
CDR3: ASSLAESGTGRAF

length: 12
V: TRBV15
J: TRBJ2-7
CDR3: ATSSGDTTYEQY

length: 11
V: TRBV6-6
J: TRBJ1-1
CDR3: ASSSTGGTEAF

length: 12
V: TRBV5-4
J: TRBJ2-1
CDR3: ASSLQGSRNEQF

length: 13
V: TRBV18
J: TRBJ2-7
CDR3: ASSPPDRGHNEQY

length: 12
V: TRBV9
J: TRBJ1-1
CDR3: ASSVAEGGTEAF

length: 12
V: TRBV10-1
J: TRBJ1-5
CDR3: ASSDTTGTQPQH

length: 11
V: TRBV28
J: TRBJ2-7
CDR3: ASSVPGSHEQY

length: 12
V: TRBV28
J: TRBJ1-6
CDR3: ASSNGGQNSPLH

length: 10
V: TRBV7-9
J: TRBJ2-7
CDR3: ASSLFAEEQY

length: 13
V: TRBV2
J: TRBJ2-7
CDR3: ASSADRVGFYEQY

length: 9
V: TRBV20-1
J: TRBJ2-3
CDR3: SAKHSDTQY

length: 14
V: TRBV6-5
J: TRBJ2-7
CDR3: ASTSSPGTSRYEQY

length: 12
V: TRBV19
J: TRBJ2-7
CDR3: ASSGTSGSYEQY

length: 11
V: TRBV27
J: TRBJ2-3
CDR3: ASSRGSVDTQY

length: 12
V: TRBV6-5
J: TRBJ1-1
CDR3: ASSPRTGNTEAF

length: 12
V: TRBV11-2
J: TRBJ2-7
CDR3: ASSLPDRTYEQY

length: 13
V: TRBV4-2
J: TRBJ2-7
CDR3: ASSQDHGRGYEQY

length: 13
V: TRBV6-1
J: TRBJ2-7
CDR3: AIPKSAGGAYEQY

length: 13
V: TRBV19
J: TRBJ1-2
CDR3: ASSPSDRPLYGYT

length: 12
V: TRBV5-4
J: TRBJ1-5
CDR3: ASSLQGPNQPQH

length: 12
V: TRBV6-5
J: TRBJ1-5
CDR3: ASSYGQGDQPQH

length: 11
V: TRBV13
J: TRBJ2-7
CDR3: ASSPGQSYEQY

length: 14
V: TRBV27
J: TRBJ2-1
CDR3: ASRRLAGVDYNEQF

length: 11
V: TRBV11-2
J: TRBJ2-7
CDR3: ASSLAGAYEQY

length: 15
V: TRBV28
J: TRBJ2-3
CDR3: ASSLWGTSGMTDTQY

length: 13
V: TRBV7-2
J: TRBJ2-1
CDR3: ASSLHEAGVGEQF

length: 10
V: TRBV7-9
J: TRBJ1-2
CDR3: ASSLGQGGYT

length: 11
V: TRBV5-1
J: TRBJ1-2
CDR3: ASSSRGEGADT

length: 9
V: TRBV27
J: TRBJ1-1
CDR3: ASRDFRGAF

length: 11
V: TRBV11-1
J: TRBJ1-2
CDR3: ASSLEAGHGYT

length: 13
V: TRBV5-4
J: TRBJ1-3
CDR3: ASSRDRGQDNTIY

length: 12
V: TRBV2
J: TRBJ1-4
CDR3: ASSERGREEKLF

length: 14
V: TRBV27
J: TRBJ1-1
CDR3: ASSPHRGRLNTEAF

length: 15
V: TRBV27
J: TRBJ2-1
CDR3: ASSAPPAGKSYNEQF

length: 21
V: TRBV15
J: TRBJ1-5
CDR3: ATSREDSREGRKGKGSVQPQH

length: 11
V: TRBV28
J: TRBJ1-2
CDR3: ASSFTRVPGYT

length: 13
V: TRBV6-1
J: TRBJ2-3
CDR3: ASSAGQVNTDTQY

length: 14
V: TRBV15
J: TRBJ1-2
CDR3: ATSNTGQGYNYGYT

length: 12
V: TRBV9
J: TRBJ2-7
CDR3: ASSERQGAYEQY

length: 11
V: TRBV19
J: TRBJ2-7
CDR3: ASSITGGDEQY

length: 13
V: TRBV4-1
J: TRBJ2-1
CDR3: ASSQESDSGNEQF

length: 12
V: TRBV5-1
J: TRBJ2-2
CDR3: ASNTGTTPGELF

length: 13
V: TRBV5-6
J: TRBJ2-4
CDR3: ASSLGALAKNIQY

length: 12
V: TRBV18
J: TRBJ1-1
CDR3: ASSPTTGNTEAF

length: 14
V: TRBV7-9
J: TRBJ2-3
CDR3: ASSPPSGVGTDTQY

length: 13
V: TRBV4-1
J: TRBJ2-1
CDR3: ASSQDVGTYIEQF

length: 9
V: TRBV2
J: TRBJ2-7
CDR3: ASSASTEQY

length: 16
V: TRBV30
J: TRBJ2-5
CDR3: AWSVKFWGRGVQETQY

length: 13
V: TRBV6-1
J: TRBJ2-5
CDR3: ASSEAGGRWETQY

length: 11
V: TRBV11-2
J: TRBJ1-3
CDR3: ASSPISGNTIY

length: 10
V: TRBV28
J: TRBJ1-5
CDR3: ASSLSRQPQH

length: 14
V: TRBV27
J: TRBJ2-3
CDR3: ASSFFGTGGTDTQY

length: 12
V: TRBV28
J: TRBJ2-7
CDR3: ASMKGQGPYEQY